The source of this T cell receptor beta chain is a study of blood T cell repertoires in COVID-19. Repertoires were generated with immunoSEQ multiplex PCR, while TCRdb's copy carries only in-frame clones and drops some. The sample includes 150,000 to 200,000 clones, 80% of them seen just once. Germline CDR1 reads SGHTA; CDR2 reads FQGNSA. This CDR3 region has 15 residues. The V segment lost 3 bases and the J segment 6 bases; nucleotides outside the gene matches: 4. The chain is built from TRBV7-2 and TRBJ2-1; TRBD1 agrees at 11 bases. The receptor was isolated from a man between 60 and 75 years old with acute or convalescent COVID-19. The sequencing input was peripheral blood. The CDR3 DNA sequence: TGTGCCAGCAGCTTCACCGGGACAGGGGGCAATGAGCAGTTCTTC. Translating it yields CASSFTGTGGNEQFF.